This entry features one TCR beta chain sequence. Through a sample-barcoded 5' primer and a J-beta primer mix, a second PCR was run for 7 to 11 cycles. Each CDR3 protein gets one entry after TCRdb re-called the 5' RACE reads with MiXCR. The data contain about 1.4 million distinct CDR3 sequences, approximately 59% of them singletons. The data stem from a study of blood T cells in healthy people across ages. The V segment lost 4 bases and the J segment 7 bases; nucleotides outside the gene matches: 15. This CDR3 region has 18 residues. The clonotype comes from a man between 18 and 29 years old in good health. This chain connects TRBV12-3 or TRBV12-4 to TRBJ2-1, with 11 nucleotides matching TRBD1. The sample was blood. CDR3 coding DNA: TGTGCCAGCAGTTCCCCGGAAGCTCCGGGACAGGGGGAGAATGAGCAGTTCTTC. Its protein is CASSSPEAPGQGENEQFF.